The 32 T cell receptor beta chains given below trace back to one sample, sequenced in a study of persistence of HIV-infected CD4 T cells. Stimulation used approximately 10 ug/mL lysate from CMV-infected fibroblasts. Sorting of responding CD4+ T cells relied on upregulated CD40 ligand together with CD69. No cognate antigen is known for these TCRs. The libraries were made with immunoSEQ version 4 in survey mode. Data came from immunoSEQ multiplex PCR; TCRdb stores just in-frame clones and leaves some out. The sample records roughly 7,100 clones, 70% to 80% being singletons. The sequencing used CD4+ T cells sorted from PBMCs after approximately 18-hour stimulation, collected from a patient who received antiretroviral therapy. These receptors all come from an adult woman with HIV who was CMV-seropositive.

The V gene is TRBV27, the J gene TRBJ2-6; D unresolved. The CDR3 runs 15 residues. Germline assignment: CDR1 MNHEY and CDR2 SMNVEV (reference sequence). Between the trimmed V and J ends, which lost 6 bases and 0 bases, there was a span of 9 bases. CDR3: CASRSTDSGANVLTF. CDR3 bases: TGTGCCAGCAGGTCAACAGACTCTGGGGCCAACGTCCTGACTTTC.

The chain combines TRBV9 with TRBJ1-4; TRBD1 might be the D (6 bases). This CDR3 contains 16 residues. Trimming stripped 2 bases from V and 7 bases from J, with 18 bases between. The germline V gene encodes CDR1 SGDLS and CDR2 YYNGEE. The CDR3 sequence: CASSVRGQGIGEKLFF. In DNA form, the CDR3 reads TGTGCCAGCAGCGTTCGTGGGCAGGGGATAGGTGAAAAACTGTTTTTT. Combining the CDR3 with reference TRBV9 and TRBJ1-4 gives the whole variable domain DSGVTQTPKHLITATGQRVTLRCSPRSGDLSVYWYQQSLDQGLQFLIQYYNGEERAKGNILERFSAQQFPDLHSELNLSSLELGDSALYFCASSVRGQGIGEKLFFGSGTQLSVL.

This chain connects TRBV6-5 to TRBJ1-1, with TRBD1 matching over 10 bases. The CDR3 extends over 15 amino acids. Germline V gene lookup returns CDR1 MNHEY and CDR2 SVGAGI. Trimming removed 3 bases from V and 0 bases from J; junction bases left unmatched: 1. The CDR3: CASSYGTGVNTEAFF. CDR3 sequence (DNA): TGTGCCAGCAGTTATGGGACAGGGGTGAACACTGAAGCTTTCTTT.

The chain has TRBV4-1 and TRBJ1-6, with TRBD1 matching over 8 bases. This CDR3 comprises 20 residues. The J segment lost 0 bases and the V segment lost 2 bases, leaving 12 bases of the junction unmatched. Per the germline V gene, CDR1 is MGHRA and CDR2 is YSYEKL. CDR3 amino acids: CASSQWTGSLASSYNSPLHF. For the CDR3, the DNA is TGCGCCAGCAGCCAATGGACAGGGTCCCTCGCGAGCTCCTATAATTCACCCCTCCACTTT.

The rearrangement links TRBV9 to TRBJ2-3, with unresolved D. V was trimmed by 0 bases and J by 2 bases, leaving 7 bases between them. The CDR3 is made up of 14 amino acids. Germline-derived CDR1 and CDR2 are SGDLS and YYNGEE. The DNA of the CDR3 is TGTGCCAGCAGCGTAGCTGGGAACACAGATACGCAGTATTTT. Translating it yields CASSVAGNTDTQYF.

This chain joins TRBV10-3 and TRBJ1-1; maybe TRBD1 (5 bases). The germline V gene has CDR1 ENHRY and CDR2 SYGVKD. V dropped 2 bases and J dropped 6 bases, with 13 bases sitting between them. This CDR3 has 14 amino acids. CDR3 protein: CAISERGRVAEAFF. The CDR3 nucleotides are TGTGCCATCAGTGAGAGGGGCAGGGTCGCTGAAGCTTTCTTT.

DNA of the CDR3: TGTGCCAGCAGCCAAGACGGGGCCCCCCACTTT. Translation gives CASSQDGAPHF. The chain couples TRBV3-1 (or the pseudogene TRBV3-2) to TRBJ1-6, with a possible D match to TRBD1 (5 bases). Trimming pared 0 bases from V and 18 bases from J, leaving 9 bases between. The CDR3 has 11 amino acids. Germline CDR1 and CDR2: LGHDT and YNNKEL (reference sequence).

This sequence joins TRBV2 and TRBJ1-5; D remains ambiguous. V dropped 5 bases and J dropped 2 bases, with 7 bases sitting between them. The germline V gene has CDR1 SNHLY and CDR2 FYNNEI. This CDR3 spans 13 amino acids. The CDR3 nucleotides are TGTGCCAGCAGTCCGGACGGCAATCAGCCCCAGCATTTT. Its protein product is CASSPDGNQPQHF.

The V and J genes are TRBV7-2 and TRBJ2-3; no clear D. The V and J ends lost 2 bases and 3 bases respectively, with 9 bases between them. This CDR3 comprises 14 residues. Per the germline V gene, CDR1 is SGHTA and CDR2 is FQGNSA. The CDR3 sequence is CASSLSYSTDTQYF. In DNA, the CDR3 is TGTGCCAGCAGCTTATCTTACAGTACAGATACGCAGTATTTT.

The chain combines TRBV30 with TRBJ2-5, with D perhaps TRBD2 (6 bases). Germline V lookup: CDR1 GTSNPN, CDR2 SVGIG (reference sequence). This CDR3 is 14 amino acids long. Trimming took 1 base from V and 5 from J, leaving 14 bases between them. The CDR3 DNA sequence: TGTGCCTGGAGTGGAGGAGGGCAGAGGGAGACCCAGTACTTC. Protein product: CAWSGGGQRETQYF.

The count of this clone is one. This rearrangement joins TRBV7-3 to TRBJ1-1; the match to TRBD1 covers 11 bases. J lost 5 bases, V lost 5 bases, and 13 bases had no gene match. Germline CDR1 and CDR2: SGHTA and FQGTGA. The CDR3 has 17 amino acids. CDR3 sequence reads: CASSARDRGAMGTEAFF. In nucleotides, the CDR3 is TGTGCCAGCAGCGCCCGGGACAGGGGGGCGATGGGGACTGAAGCTTTCTTT.

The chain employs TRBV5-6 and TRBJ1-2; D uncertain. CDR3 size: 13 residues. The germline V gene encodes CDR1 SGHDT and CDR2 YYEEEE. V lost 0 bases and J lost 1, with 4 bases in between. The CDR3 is CASSLDVNYGYTF. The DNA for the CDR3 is TGTGCCAGCAGCTTGGATGTTAACTATGGCTACACCTTC.

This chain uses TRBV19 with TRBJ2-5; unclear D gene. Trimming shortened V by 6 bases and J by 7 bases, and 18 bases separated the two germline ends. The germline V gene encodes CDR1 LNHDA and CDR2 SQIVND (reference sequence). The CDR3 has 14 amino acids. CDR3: CASRGRSGTGTQYF. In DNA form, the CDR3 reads TGTGCCAGTAGGGGTAGGTCCGGCACCGGGACCCAGTACTTC.

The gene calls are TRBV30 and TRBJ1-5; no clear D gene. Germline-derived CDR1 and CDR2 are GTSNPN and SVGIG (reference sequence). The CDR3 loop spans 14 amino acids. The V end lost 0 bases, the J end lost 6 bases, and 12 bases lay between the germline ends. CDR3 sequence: CAWSVRGRAQPQHF. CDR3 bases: TGTGCCTGGAGTGTACGAGGGAGGGCTCAGCCCCAGCATTTT.

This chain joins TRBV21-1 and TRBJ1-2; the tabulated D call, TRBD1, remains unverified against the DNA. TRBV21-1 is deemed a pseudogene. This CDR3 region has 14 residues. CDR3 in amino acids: CASSKADRAYGYTF. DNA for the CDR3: TGTGCCAGCAGCAAAGCGGACAGGGCCTATGGCTACACCTTC.

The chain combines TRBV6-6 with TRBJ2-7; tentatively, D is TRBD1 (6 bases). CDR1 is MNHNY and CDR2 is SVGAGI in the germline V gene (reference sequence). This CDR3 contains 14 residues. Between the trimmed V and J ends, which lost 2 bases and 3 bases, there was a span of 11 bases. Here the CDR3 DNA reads TGTGCCAGCAGTTACGGGTGGGGACACTACGAGCAGTACTTC. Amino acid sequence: CASSYGWGHYEQYF.

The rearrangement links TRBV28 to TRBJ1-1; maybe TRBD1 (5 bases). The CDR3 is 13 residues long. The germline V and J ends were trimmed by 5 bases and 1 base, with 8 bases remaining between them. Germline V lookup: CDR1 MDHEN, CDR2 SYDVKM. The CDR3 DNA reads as TGTGCCAGCAGTCGGGGGGGGAACACTGAAGCTTTCTTT. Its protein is CASSRGGNTEAFF. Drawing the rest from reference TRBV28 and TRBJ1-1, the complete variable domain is DVKVTQSSRYLVKRTGEKVFLECVQDMDHENMFWYRQDPGLGLRLIYFSYDVKMKEKGDIPEGYSVSREKKERFSLILESASTNQTSMYLCASSRGGNTEAFFGQGTRLTVV.

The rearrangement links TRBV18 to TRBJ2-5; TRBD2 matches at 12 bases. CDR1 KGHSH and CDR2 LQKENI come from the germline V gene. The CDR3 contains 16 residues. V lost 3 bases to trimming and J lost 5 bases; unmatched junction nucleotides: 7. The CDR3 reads CASSPQLAGGTETQYF. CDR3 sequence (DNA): TGTGCCAGCTCACCGCAACTAGCGGGAGGCACCGAGACCCAGTACTTC.

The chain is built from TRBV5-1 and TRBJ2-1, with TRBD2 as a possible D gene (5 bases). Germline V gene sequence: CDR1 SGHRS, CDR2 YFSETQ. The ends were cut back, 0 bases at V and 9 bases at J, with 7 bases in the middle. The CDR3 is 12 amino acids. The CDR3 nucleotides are TGCGCCAGCAGCTTGGGGCGGGCTGAGCAGTTCTTC. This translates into CASSLGRAEQFF.

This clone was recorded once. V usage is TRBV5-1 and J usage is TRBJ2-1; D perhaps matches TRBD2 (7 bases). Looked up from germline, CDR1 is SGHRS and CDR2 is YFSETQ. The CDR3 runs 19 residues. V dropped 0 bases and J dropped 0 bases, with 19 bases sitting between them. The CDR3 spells CASSLGSGGSLSSYNEQFF. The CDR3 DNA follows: TGCGCCAGCAGCTTGGGTTCGGGGGGCTCCTTGAGCTCCTACAATGAGCAGTTCTTC. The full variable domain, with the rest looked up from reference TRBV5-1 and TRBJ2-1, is KAGVTQTPRYLIKTRGQQVTLSCSPISGHRSVSWYQQTPGQGLQFLFEYFSETQRNKGNFPGRFSGRQFSNSRSEMNVSTLELGDSALYLCASSLGSGGSLSSYNEQFFGPGTRLTVL.

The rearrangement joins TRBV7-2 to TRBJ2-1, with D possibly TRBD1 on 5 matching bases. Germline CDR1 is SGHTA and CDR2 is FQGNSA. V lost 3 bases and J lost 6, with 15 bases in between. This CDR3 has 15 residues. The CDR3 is CASSFYGAATNEQFF. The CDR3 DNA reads TGTGCCAGCAGCTTCTATGGGGCCGCAACCAATGAGCAGTTCTTC.

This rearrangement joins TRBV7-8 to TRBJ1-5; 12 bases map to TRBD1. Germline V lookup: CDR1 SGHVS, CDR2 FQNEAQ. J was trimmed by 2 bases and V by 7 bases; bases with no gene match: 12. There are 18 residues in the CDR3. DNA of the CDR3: TGTGCCAGCACGAGAGACGGGACAGGGGGCCCGGGCAATCAGCCCCAGCATTTT. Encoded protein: CASTRDGTGGPGNQPQHF.

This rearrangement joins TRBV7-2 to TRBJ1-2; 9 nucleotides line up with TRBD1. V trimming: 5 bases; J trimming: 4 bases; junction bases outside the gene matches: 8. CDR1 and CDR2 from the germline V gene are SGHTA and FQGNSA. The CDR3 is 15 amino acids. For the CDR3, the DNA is TGTGCCAGCAGCAAGGGGACAGGGATAGCCTATGGCTACACCTTC. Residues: CASSKGTGIAYGYTF.

The CDR3 sequence is CASSLNSGITGNTIYF. For the CDR3, the DNA is TGTGCCAGCAGCCTCAATTCAGGAATCACTGGAAACACCATATATTTT. V gene TRBV9 combines with J gene TRBJ1-3; D uncertain. CDR1 is SGDLS, CDR2 YYNGEE, per germline. V dropped 4 bases and J dropped 2 bases, with 16 bases sitting between them. This CDR3 is 16 amino acids long.

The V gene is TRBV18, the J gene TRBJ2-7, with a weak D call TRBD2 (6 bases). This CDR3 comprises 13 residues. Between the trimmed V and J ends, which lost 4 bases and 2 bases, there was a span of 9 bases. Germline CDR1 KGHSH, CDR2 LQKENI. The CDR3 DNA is TGTGCCAGCTCACGGGAGGTGACCTACGAGCAGTACTTC. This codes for CASSREVTYEQYF.

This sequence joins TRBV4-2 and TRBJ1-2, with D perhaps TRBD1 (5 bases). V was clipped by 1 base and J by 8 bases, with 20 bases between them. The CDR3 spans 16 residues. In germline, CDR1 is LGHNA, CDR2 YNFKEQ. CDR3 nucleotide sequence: TGTGCCAGCAGCCAAGGTGCAGGGCCGGAGGAGCGAGGCTACACCTTC. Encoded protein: CASSQGAGPEERGYTF.

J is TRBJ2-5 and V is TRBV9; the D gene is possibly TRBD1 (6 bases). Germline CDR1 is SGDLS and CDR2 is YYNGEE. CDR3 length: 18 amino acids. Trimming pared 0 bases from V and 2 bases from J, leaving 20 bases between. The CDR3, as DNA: TGTGCCAGCAGCGTAGCACCGATTGGGGGCCTGGGGCAAGAGACCCAGTACTTC. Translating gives CASSVAPIGGLGQETQYF.

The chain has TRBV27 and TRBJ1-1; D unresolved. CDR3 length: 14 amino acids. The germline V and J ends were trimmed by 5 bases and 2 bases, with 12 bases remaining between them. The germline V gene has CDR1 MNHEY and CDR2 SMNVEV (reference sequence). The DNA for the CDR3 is TGTGCCAGCAGTCTCCTGGACGTAAACACTGAAGCTTTCTTT. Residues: CASSLLDVNTEAFF.

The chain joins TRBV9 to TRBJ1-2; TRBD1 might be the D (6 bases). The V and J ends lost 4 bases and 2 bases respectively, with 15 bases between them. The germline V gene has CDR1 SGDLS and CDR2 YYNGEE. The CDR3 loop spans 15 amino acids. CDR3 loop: CASSPSQGTNYGYTF. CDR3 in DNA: TGTGCCAGCAGCCCGTCACAGGGCACCAACTATGGCTACACCTTC.

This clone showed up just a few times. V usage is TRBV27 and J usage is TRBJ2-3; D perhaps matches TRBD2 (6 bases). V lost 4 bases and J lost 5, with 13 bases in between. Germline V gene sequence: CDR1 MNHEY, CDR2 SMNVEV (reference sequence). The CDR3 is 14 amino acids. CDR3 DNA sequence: TGTGCCAGCAGTTACCGGGACGGGGGAGATACGCAGTATTTT. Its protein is CASSYRDGGDTQYF.

The CDR3 bases are TGTGCCAGCAGCTTCCTGACAGGGGAGGGGGAGACCCAGTACTTC. Its translation: CASSFLTGEGETQYF. This sequence joins TRBV5-6 and TRBJ2-5; D perhaps matches TRBD1 (8 bases). V was trimmed by 2 bases and J by 5 bases, leaving 16 bases between them. This CDR3 has 15 amino acids. Per the germline V gene, CDR1 is SGHDT and CDR2 is YYEEEE.

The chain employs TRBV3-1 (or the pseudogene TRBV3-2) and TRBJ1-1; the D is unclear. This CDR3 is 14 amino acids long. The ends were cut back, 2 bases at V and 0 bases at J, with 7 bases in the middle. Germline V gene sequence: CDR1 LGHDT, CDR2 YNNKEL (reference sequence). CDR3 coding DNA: TGTGCCAGCAGCCAATGGAAGGTGAACACTGAAGCTTTCTTT. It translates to CASSQWKVNTEAFF.